The 21 T cell receptor beta chains below come from one sample, sequenced in a study of shared clonotypes between healthy human individuals (dated by TCRdb to 2019 to 2021). The library relied on the immunoSEQ multiplex PCR assay. Sourced from immuneACCESS, this table was stored by TCRdb with only in-frame sequences that have V and J called. A share of the clones is absent; for the studies checked, an unresolved V gene accounts for under half, and the remainder has no known explanation. The sample table holds under 600,000 clones, of which about 80% were seen once. The leading ten clones occupy 9.5% to 15% of the sample. The sequencing sample was made of PBMCs. The receptors originated from a woman aged 40-49 years in good health. Some clones in this sample may be carry-over from other donors' samples.

The chain links TRBV10-3 to TRBJ2-2, with 7 positions matching TRBD2. Trimming removed 6 bases from V and 3 bases from J; junction bases left unmatched: 7. Germline assignment: CDR1 ENHRY and CDR2 SYGVKD. The CDR3 is made up of 15 amino acids. CDR3 amino acids: CAISSLADDTGELFF. The CDR3 nucleotides read TGTGCCATCAGCTCGCTAGCGGACGACACCGGGGAGCTGTTTTTT.

This sequence joins TRBV7-2 and TRBJ2-7; unclear D gene. The length of the CDR3 is 14 residues. V gave up 5 bases and J gave up 4 bases, with 15 bases separating them. Germline V gene sequence: CDR1 SGHTA, CDR2 FQGNSA. The CDR3 loop is CASSPDSRGYEQYF. CDR3 in DNA: TGTGCCAGCAGCCCCGATAGCCGAGGATACGAGCAGTACTTC.

This clone was seen more than once but under ten times. The chain recombines TRBV9 with TRBJ2-1; no clear D gene. This CDR3 has 15 residues. Germline V lookup: CDR1 SGDLS, CDR2 YYNGEE. V gave up 0 bases and J gave up 7 bases, with 14 bases separating them. The CDR3 DNA sequence: TGTGCCAGCAGCGTAGAGGCCCAGCTTCGGAATGAGCAGTTCTTC. Protein sequence: CASSVEAQLRNEQFF. Full variable domain (outside the CDR3, taken from reference TRBV9 and TRBJ2-1): DSGVTQTPKHLITATGQRVTLRCSPRSGDLSVYWYQQSLDQGLQFLIQYYNGEERAKGNILERFSAQQFPDLHSELNLSSLELGDSALYFCASSVEAQLRNEQFFGPGTRLTVL.

V is TRBV10-3 and J is TRBJ2-3; 12 bases agree with TRBD2. Germline V gene data show CDR1 as ENHRY and CDR2 as SYGVKD. Trimming cost V 6 bases and J 3 bases; bases outside gene matches: 4. The CDR3 extends over 15 amino acids. CDR3 protein: CAISRLAGETDTQYF. The DNA of the CDR3 is TGTGCCATCAGCAGACTAGCGGGAGAAACAGATACGCAGTATTTT.

The V call is TRBV10-1, the J call TRBJ2-1, with TRBD2 identical over 8 bases. Per the germline V gene, CDR1 is WNHNN and CDR2 is SYGVQD (reference sequence). V shed 2 bases and J 7 bases; nucleotides not matched to a gene: 1. This CDR3 comprises 13 residues. DNA of the CDR3: TGCGCCAGCAGTGAGAGCGGGAGTAATGAGCAGTTCTTC. Protein: CASSESGSNEQFF.

The chain recombines TRBV7-2 with TRBJ1-2; 9 bases align to TRBD1. This CDR3 has 16 residues. The germline V gene encodes CDR1 SGHTA and CDR2 FQGNSA. V gave up 5 bases and J gave up 4 bases; unmatched junction bases: 11. CDR3 coding DNA: TGTGCCAGCAGCACCATTACAGGGGGCGCCAGCTATGGCTACACCTTC. The encoded protein is CASSTITGGASYGYTF.

The chain joins TRBV6-1 to TRBJ1-1; no clear D. The CDR3 length is 14 residues. V dropped 7 bases and J dropped 5 bases, with 17 bases sitting between them. Germline V gene data show CDR1 as MNHNS and CDR2 as SASEGT. Here the CDR3 DNA reads TGTGCCAGCAAACCCCGGGAGAGAGGGACTGAAGCTTTCTTT. It specifies CASKPRERGTEAFF.

The V and J genes are TRBV7-9 and TRBJ2-2; no clear D. This CDR3 spans 14 amino acids. The V and J ends lost 0 bases and 6 bases respectively, with 8 bases between them. Looked up from germline, CDR1 is SEHNR and CDR2 is FQNEAQ (reference sequence). This CDR3 reads CASSLALHSGELFF. The CDR3 DNA reads TGTGCCAGCAGCTTAGCCCTCCACTCCGGGGAGCTGTTTTTT.

The rearrangement uses TRBV30 and TRBJ1-5; 9 bases map to TRBD1. From germline, CDR1 is GTSNPN and CDR2 SVGIG (reference sequence). The junction had 8 bases not matched to a gene; V was cut back by 4 bases and J by 4 bases. This CDR3 has 15 residues. In nucleotides, the CDR3 is TGTGCCTGGAACACAGGGGGCTTAGGGAATCAGCCCCAGCATTTT. Translated, it gives CAWNTGGLGNQPQHF.

The chain carries TRBV29-1 and TRBJ1-2; 10 bases map to TRBD1. CDR1 and CDR2 (germline): SQVTM, ANQGSEA. The CDR3 runs to 13 residues. With V trimmed by 3 bases and J by 4 bases, 2 bases remained unmatched. The CDR3 region has the DNA TGCAGCGTTGAGGGACAGGGGATCTATGGCTACACCTTC. It is translated as CSVEGQGIYGYTF.

This chain connects TRBV11-2 to TRBJ2-3, with 7 positions matching TRBD2. Germline CDR1 and CDR2: SGHAT and FQNNGV. The CDR3 runs 15 residues. Trimming cost V 1 base and J 2 bases; bases outside gene matches: 3. CDR3 sequence reads: CASSLAGRSTDTQYF. The CDR3 DNA is TGTGCCAGCAGCTTAGCCGGGAGGTCCACAGATACGCAGTATTTT.

In DNA, the CDR3 is TGTGCCAGTACCCAAACGGGGTTGGGAGGAGGAGATACGCAGTATTTT. Amino acid sequence: CASTQTGLGGGDTQYF. This chain joins TRBV19 and TRBJ2-3; perhaps TRBD2 as D (6 bases). The V end was cut by 7 bases, the J end by 5 bases, with 22 bases between. This CDR3 region has 16 residues. The germline gives CDR1 LNHDA, CDR2 SQIVND (reference sequence).

This clone was seen ten or more times. This rearrangement joins TRBV15 to TRBJ2-5, with D possibly being TRBD2 (7 bases). This CDR3 contains 18 residues. V was clipped by 1 base and J by 4 bases, with 22 bases between them. The germline V gene encodes CDR1 LNHNV and CDR2 YYDKDF (reference sequence). The CDR3 is CATSRVGGGRIYRETQYF. The DNA for the CDR3 is TGTGCCACCAGCAGAGTGGGAGGGGGTCGGATATATAGAGAGACCCAGTACTTC.

J is TRBJ2-7 and V is TRBV4-2; D may be TRBD2 (6 bases). Per germline, CDR1 LGHNA and CDR2 YNFKEQ. The CDR3 covers 14 residues. V gave up 7 bases and J gave up 3 bases, with 16 bases separating them. In nucleotides, the CDR3 is TGTGCCAGCACCCCGGGGGTCCCTGGCTACGAGCAGTACTTC. Its protein product is CASTPGVPGYEQYF.

This clone was recorded once. As DNA, the CDR3 is TGTGCCAGCATCCCCCGGGGAGGACTCGTCTACGAGCAGTACTTC. It is translated as CASIPRGGLVYEQYF. The chain uses TRBV7-2 and TRBJ2-7; a possible D gene is TRBD2 (6 bases). The CDR3 covers 15 residues. Germline loops: CDR1 SGHTA, CDR2 FQGNSA. Trimming left V 7 bases short and J 3 bases short, with 19 bases between. The complete variable domain, with remaining parts taken from reference TRBV7-2 and TRBJ2-7, reads GAGVSQSPSNKVTEKGKDVELRCDPISGHTALYWYRQSLGQGLEFLIYFQGNSAPDKSGLPSDRFSAERTGGSVSTLTIQRTQQEDSAVYLCASIPRGGLVYEQYFGPGTRLTVT.

This chain uses TRBV10-3 with TRBJ1-2; possible D gene TRBD1, 6 bases. Germline V gene lookup returns CDR1 ENHRY and CDR2 SYGVKD. The CDR3 is made up of 14 amino acids. The V end was cut by 0 bases, the J end by 8 bases, with 13 bases between. CDR3 loop: CAISESSRGKGYTF. The CDR3 DNA is TGTGCCATCAGTGAGTCGAGTAGGGGGAAAGGCTACACCTTC.

This chain joins TRBV27 and TRBJ1-1; D not resolved. CDR3 size: 17 residues. The V gene's germline CDR1 is MNHEY and CDR2 SMNVEV (reference sequence). V dropped 5 bases and J dropped 1 base, with 20 bases sitting between them. The CDR3 loop reads CASSPRPRQLGNTEAFF. The DNA for the CDR3 is TGTGCCAGCAGTCCCCGACCCCGGCAGTTGGGGAACACTGAAGCTTTCTTT.

A few counts support this clone. Given the absence of the conserved phenylalanine or tryptophan at the CDR3 end, a read error is likely. It is unclear where the CDR3 begins or ends on the DNA, so no DNA is shown, and the CDR3 is as TCRdb lists it. The chain employs TRBV11-2 and TRBJ2-3; the D segment call TRBD2 is taken from the table without a DNA check. Including both end residues, the CDR3 is 13 amino acids long. The germline gives CDR1 SGHAT, CDR2 FQNNGV. The CDR3 spells CASSSRLAGGPFV.

This clone occurred a few times. The chain is built from TRBV7-2 and TRBJ2-5; D is ambiguous. This CDR3 region has 12 residues. V lost 4 bases, J lost 6 bases, and 9 bases lay in between. Germline V gene sequence: CDR1 SGHTA, CDR2 FQGNSA. The DNA of the CDR3 is TGTGCCAGCAGCTCCCAAACGAAGACCCAGTACTTC. Its protein is CASSSQTKTQYF.

The chain links TRBV29-1 to TRBJ2-5; 9 bases are shared with TRBD1. CDR1 and CDR2 from the germline V gene are SQVTM and ANQGSEA. J lost 5 bases, V lost 6 bases, and 7 bases had no gene match. CDR3 length: 13 residues. CDR3 sequence (DNA): TGCAGCGTCGTCCGGGACAGGGAGGAGACCCAGTACTTC. Residues: CSVVRDREETQYF. The variable domain in full, completed from reference TRBV29-1 and TRBJ2-5, reads SAVISQKPSRDICQRGTSLTIQCQVDSQVTMMFWYRQQPGQSLTLIATANQGSEATYESGFVIDKFPISRPNLTFSTLTVSNMSPEDSSIYLCSVVRDREETQYFGPGTRLLVL.

V and J are TRBV18 and TRBJ1-4, with TRBD1 identical over 9 bases. Per germline, CDR1 KGHSH and CDR2 LQKENI. V was clipped by 4 bases and J by 8 bases; unmatched bases: 5. This CDR3 region has 14 residues. CDR3: CASSRDRDEEKLFF. The CDR3, as DNA: TGTGCCAGCTCACGGGACAGGGACGAGGAAAAACTGTTTTTT.